Presented here are 21 T cell receptor beta chains from one specimen sequenced in a study of shared clonotypes between healthy human individuals (dated by TCRdb to about 2020). Preparation of the library involved the immunoSEQ multiplex PCR assay. Entries here come from immuneACCESS through TCRdb and include only in-frame sequences with V and J called. Some clones fail to appear in such tables; in the studies checked, an unresolved V gene covers under half of the shortfall, and the cause of the remainder is unknown. The sample yields around 120,000 clones; about 67% were counted once. Of the sample, approximately 25% is held by the ten largest clones. Sample: memory CD8+ T cells sorted from blood. The cell subset or site label, read with the paper, signifies: CD45RO+ cells pooled with CCR7-negative TemRA cells. Receptors were obtained from a woman aged 30 to 39 in good health.

The V gene is TRBV27, the J gene TRBJ1-5; maybe TRBD1 (5 bases). Per the germline V gene, CDR1 is MNHEY and CDR2 is SMNVEV (reference sequence). Trimming left V 5 bases short and J 7 bases short, with 24 bases between. This CDR3 is built from 17 residues. The CDR3 region has the DNA TGTGCCAGCAGTCCCTCTCCCGGGACGGAGTCCCTACAGCCCCAGCATTTT. Protein sequence: CASSPSPGTESLQPQHF.

The gene calls are TRBV27 and TRBJ2-1; 9 bases map to TRBD2. Germline V gene lookup returns CDR1 MNHEY and CDR2 SMNVEV (reference sequence). The CDR3 totals 16 residues. V trimming: 5 bases; J trimming: 9 bases; junction bases outside the gene matches: 14. CDR3 amino acids: CASSPKRGAGAGEQFF. In DNA form, the CDR3 reads TGTGCCAGCAGTCCAAAGCGGGGGGCGGGAGCGGGTGAGCAGTTCTTC.

The chain uses TRBV25-1 and TRBJ2-5; 9 bases map to TRBD2. This CDR3 has 15 amino acids. The J segment lost 5 bases and the V segment lost 1 base, leaving 5 bases of the junction unmatched. CDR1 is MGHDK and CDR2 is SYGVNS in the germline V gene. The CDR3: CASSESGGRGETQYF. The CDR3 region has the DNA TGTGCCAGCAGTGAATCTGGCGGGAGGGGGGAGACCCAGTACTTC.

This sequence joins TRBV7-9 and TRBJ2-7; D possibly corresponds to TRBD2 (5 bases). Deletions cut 3 bases from V and 6 bases from J, with 15 bases between. The germline V gene has CDR1 SEHNR and CDR2 FQNEAQ (reference sequence). The CDR3 has 14 residues. The CDR3 DNA reads TGTGCCAGCAGCTTTCTCGGGGATCTTCGCGAGCAGTACTTC. This encodes CASSFLGDLREQYF.

This clone was seen repeatedly, ten times or more. This rearrangement joins TRBV6-1 to TRBJ1-1, with 10 bases aligning to TRBD1. CDR3 length: 15 amino acids. The germline V gene encodes CDR1 MNHNS and CDR2 SASEGT. After removal of 3 bases from V and 4 bases from J, the junction contained 5 bases not matched to a gene. CDR3 nucleotide sequence: TGTGCCAGCAGTGAGACCGGGACAGGGGTCACTGAAGCTTTCTTT. As protein: CASSETGTGVTEAFF.

J is TRBJ2-1 and V is TRBV7-9; D remains ambiguous. The CDR3 is 14 residues long. Germline CDR1 and CDR2: SEHNR and FQNEAQ (reference sequence). V lost 5 bases and J 5 bases, leaving 13 bases between the germline ends. CDR3 region: CASSPLAADNEQFF. The CDR3 nucleotides read TGTGCCAGCAGCCCCTTAGCCGCCGACAATGAGCAGTTCTTC.

This clone showed up just a few times. The chain links TRBV6-5 to TRBJ2-1, with 10 bases that match TRBD2. V gave up 7 bases and J gave up 8 bases; unmatched junction bases: 11. This CDR3 is built from 15 residues. The germline V gene encodes CDR1 MNHEY and CDR2 SVGAGI. The CDR3 loop reads CASTPGAGGPHEQFF. As DNA, the CDR3 is TGTGCCAGCACCCCGGGAGCGGGAGGGCCCCATGAGCAGTTCTTC.

The chain couples TRBV7-9 to TRBJ1-1, with TRBD1 matching over 7 bases. The V and J ends lost 4 bases and 6 bases, in that order; junction bases with no gene match: 8. This CDR3 is built from 14 residues. From germline, CDR1 is SEHNR and CDR2 FQNEAQ (reference sequence). CDR3 loop: CASSWGQTYPEAFF. The CDR3 DNA follows: TGTGCCAGCAGCTGGGGACAGACGTATCCTGAAGCTTTCTTT.

This chain links TRBV25-1 with TRBJ1-5; no reliable D call. The CDR3 has 14 amino acids. The V end was cut by 0 bases, the J end by 4 bases, with 7 bases between. CDR1 MGHDK and CDR2 SYGVNS come from the germline V gene. CDR3 sequence reads: CASSEYGPNQPQHF. In DNA form, the CDR3 reads TGTGCCAGCAGTGAATATGGACCTAATCAGCCCCAGCATTTT.

The chain couples TRBV5-1 to TRBJ1-1; 7 bases are shared with TRBD1. Germline values: CDR1 SGHRS, CDR2 YFSETQ. The CDR3 contains 14 residues. Trimming took 4 bases from V and 3 from J; bases not matched to a gene: 6. The DNA for the CDR3 is TGCGCCAGCAGCCCGGGACAGCCCTACACTGAAGCTTTCTTT. Protein sequence: CASSPGQPYTEAFF.

The V and J genes are TRBV13 and TRBJ2-2; D not certain. In germline, CDR1 is PRHDT, CDR2 FYEKMQ (reference sequence). The CDR3 spans 13 residues. The V end was cut by 4 bases, the J end by 2 bases, with 5 bases between. CDR3 in amino acids: CASSSFNTGELFF. CDR3 DNA sequence: TGTGCCAGCAGCTCATTTAACACCGGGGAGCTGTTTTTT.

This chain uses TRBV11-2 with TRBJ2-7, with TRBD2 matching 8 bases. From germline, CDR1 is SGHAT and CDR2 FQNNGV. Germline trimming cut 6 bases from V and 7 bases from J; bases unmatched to any gene: 14. The CDR3 has 15 residues. The CDR3 DNA reads as TGTGCCAGCAGTTATAGCGGGGAAGGTTCCGAGGAGCAGTACTTC. This sequence encodes CASSYSGEGSEEQYF.

The J gene is TRBJ2-1, the V gene TRBV28; 9 bases are shared with TRBD2. V lost 4 bases and J lost 2; bases outside the gene matches: 6. The CDR3 extends over 16 amino acids. Germline-derived CDR1 and CDR2 are MDHEN and SYDVKM. The CDR3 sequence: CASSSTLAGPYNEQFF. DNA of the CDR3: TGTGCCAGCAGTTCGACCCTAGCGGGACCCTACAATGAGCAGTTCTTC.

On this clone: The sample holds other DNA sequences that translate to the same CDR3. This chain uses TRBV9 with TRBJ2-7; no clear D gene. The CDR3 totals 11 residues. From germline, CDR1 is SGDLS and CDR2 YYNGEE. The germline V and J ends were trimmed by 3 bases and 3 bases, with 4 bases remaining between them. CDR3 sequence (DNA): TGTGCCAGCAGCGGGGTCTACGAGCAGTACTTC. This gives the protein CASSGVYEQYF.

Of note for this clone: The sample has other DNA sequences that encode this CDR3 too. The J gene is TRBJ1-2, the V gene TRBV20-1; D gene ambiguous. Between the trimmed V and J ends, which lost 6 bases and 4 bases, there was a span of 3 bases. Germline CDR1 DFQATT, CDR2 SNEGSKA (reference sequence). There are 9 residues in the CDR3. Here the CDR3 DNA reads TGCAGTGCCCTCTATGGCTACACCTTC. Residues: CSALYGYTF.

This clone was recorded only once. The chain employs TRBV27 and TRBJ2-3; TRBD1 or TRBD2 may be the D gene (5 bases each). V was shortened by 5 bases and J by 1 base, with 10 bases between the two germline ends. CDR3 length: 14 residues. The germline CDR1 and CDR2 sequences are MNHEY and SMNVEV (reference sequence). CDR3 coding DNA: TGTGCCAGCAGTCAGGGAGTTGGCACAGATACGCAGTATTTT. Translation gives CASSQGVGTDTQYF.

The chain combines TRBV27 with TRBJ2-4; D unresolved. CDR3 length: 15 residues. V gave up 8 bases and J gave up 0 bases, with 14 bases separating them. CDR1 MNHEY and CDR2 SMNVEV come from the germline V gene (reference sequence). The CDR3 spells CASQTSLLAKNIQYF. For the CDR3, the DNA is TGTGCCAGCCAAACCTCGCTACTAGCCAAAAACATTCAGTACTTC.

This clone was recorded a few times. The chain combines TRBV7-3 with TRBJ2-7; 7 bases are a match to TRBD2. The germline gives CDR1 SGHTA, CDR2 FQGTGA. After removal of 8 bases from V and 6 bases from J, the junction contained 7 bases not matched to a gene. The CDR3 runs to 12 residues. CDR3 amino acids: CASGTGGSEQYF. The DNA for the CDR3 is TGTGCCAGCGGCACGGGAGGTTCCGAGCAGTACTTC.

This chain uses TRBV28 with TRBJ2-1; 7 bases match TRBD2. V lost 3 bases, J lost 1 base, and 3 bases stayed unmatched. From germline, CDR1 is MDHEN and CDR2 SYDVKM. The CDR3 contains 15 residues. CDR3 residues: CASSFAGVSYNEQFF. Written as DNA, the CDR3 is TGTGCCAGCAGTTTCGCGGGGGTATCCTACAATGAGCAGTTCTTC. Together with reference TRBV28 and TRBJ2-1, the CDR3 gives the full variable domain: DVKVTQSSRYLVKRTGEKVFLECVQDMDHENMFWYRQDPGLGLRLIYFSYDVKMKEKGDIPEGYSVSREKKERFSLILESASTNQTSMYLCASSFAGVSYNEQFFGPGTRLTVL.

Only a few counts were recorded for this clone. The chain links TRBV4-1 to TRBJ1-1; D gene unclear. V gave up 2 bases and J gave up 2 bases, with 12 bases separating them. The CDR3 covers 15 residues. Germline lookup yields CDR1 MGHRA and CDR2 YSYEKL. CDR3 sequence reads: CASSQTRAGNTEAFF. The CDR3 DNA is TGCGCCAGCAGCCAAACCCGGGCGGGAAACACTGAAGCTTTCTTT.

V is TRBV27 and J is TRBJ2-7; 13 bases map to TRBD2. The CDR3 is made up of 16 amino acids. J gave up 4 bases and V 2 bases, and 5 bases lay outside the gene matches. CDR1 is MNHEY, CDR2 SMNVEV, per germline (reference sequence). CDR3 loop: CASSLSGLAGVYEQYF. CDR3 bases: TGTGCCAGCAGTTTAAGCGGACTAGCGGGAGTTTACGAGCAGTACTTC.